One and the same sample provided the 16 T cell receptor beta chains below, sequenced in a study of T cell clones after liver transplantation. The method was immunoSEQ multiplex PCR; TCRdb's version includes in-frame clones alone and lacks a portion of them. In the table there are roughly 70,000 clones, about 92% of which are singletons. Sequencing was performed on CD4+ T cells from blood, taken before liver transplant. The receptors stem from a human donor who received a liver transplant.

The CDR3 region has the DNA TGTGCCAGCAGCTTAGATCCAGCATCTAGAACAGATACGCAGTATTTT. Translated, it gives CASSLDPASRTDTQYF. The genes are TRBV7-3 and TRBJ2-3, with D unclear. Deletions cut 2 bases from V and 3 bases from J, with 15 bases between. CDR1 is SGHTA, CDR2 FQGTGA, per germline. This CDR3 is built from 16 residues.

This chain links TRBV9 with TRBJ1-3, with unresolved D. The CDR3 is 15 residues long. The V and J ends lost 1 base and 1 base respectively, with 9 bases between them. CDR1 and CDR2 (germline): SGDLS, YYNGEE. CDR3 region: CASSVNLGSGNTIYF. The CDR3 DNA is TGTGCCAGCAGCGTAAATCTGGGGTCTGGAAACACCATATATTTT.

V usage is TRBV28 and J usage is TRBJ2-1, with 10 bases identical to TRBD2. The germline CDR1 and CDR2 sequences are MDHEN and SYDVKM. CDR3 length: 16 amino acids. J was trimmed by 6 bases and V by 2 bases; bases with no gene match: 7. CDR3 coding DNA: TGTGCCAGCAGTTTACTTCTAGCGGGAGTGGTCAATGAGCAGTTCTTC. Translation: CASSLLLAGVVNEQFF. Variable domain in full (rest from reference TRBV28 and TRBJ2-1): DVKVTQSSRYLVKRTGEKVFLECVQDMDHENMFWYRQDPGLGLRLIYFSYDVKMKEKGDIPEGYSVSREKKERFSLILESASTNQTSMYLCASSLLLAGVVNEQFFGPGTRLTVL.

V is TRBV6-6 and J is TRBJ2-5; D might be TRBD1 or TRBD2, each matching 5 bases. The DNA end favors TRBJ2-7, so the J call may be wrong. The germline CDR1 and CDR2 sequences are MNHNY and SVGAGI (reference sequence). The CDR3 covers 15 residues. The CDR3 loop is CASSDPGTGTYEQYF. The CDR3, as DNA: TGTGCCAGCAGTGACCCCGGGACGGGGACCTACGAGCAGTACTTC.

CDR3 sequence reads: CASSPGLAAYNEQFF. Here the CDR3 DNA reads TGTGCCAGCAGCCCGGGACTAGCGGCGTACAATGAGCAGTTCTTC. V is TRBV2 and J is TRBJ2-1; 11 bases are shared with TRBD2. The CDR3 loop spans 15 amino acids. The V segment lost 6 bases and the J segment 4 bases; nucleotides outside the gene matches: 5. The germline gives CDR1 SNHLY, CDR2 FYNNEI.

The chain has TRBV7-3 and TRBJ2-3; no clear D gene. The germline V gene has CDR1 SGHTA and CDR2 FQGTGA. The CDR3 spans 13 residues. With 5 bases removed from V and 6 bases from J, the gap between germline ends came to 12 bases. CDR3 bases: TGTGCCAGCAGCCCCGAAGCTTCCGATACGCAGTATTTT. Protein sequence: CASSPEASDTQYF.

This chain uses TRBV21-1 with TRBJ2-1; whether TRBD2, the table's D call, matches the DNA was not checked. TRBV21-1 is a documented pseudogene. The CDR3 loop spans 19 amino acids. CDR3 in amino acids: CASSILGLAGGGSYNEQFF. The CDR3 DNA is TGTGCCAGCAGCATCCTGGGACTAGCGGGAGGAGGGTCCTACAATGAGCAGTTCTTC.

This chain uses TRBV5-1 with TRBJ1-5, with D uncertain. Germline V CDR1 and CDR2: SGHRS, YFSETQ. Between the trimmed V and J ends, which lost 4 bases and 1 base, there was a span of 9 bases. CDR3 length equals 14 residues. This CDR3 reads CASSLGFSNQPQHF. The CDR3, as DNA: TGCGCCAGCAGCCTAGGTTTCAGCAATCAGCCCCAGCATTTT.

This chain links TRBV9 with TRBJ1-1; D is possibly TRBD1 (5 bases). Germline V CDR1 and CDR2: SGDLS, YYNGEE. The V gene lost 5 bases and the J gene lost 4 bases, with 18 bases spanning the gap. The CDR3 loop spans 15 amino acids. The CDR3 nucleotides read TGTGCCAGCAGTATCGCCTGGGAGGGGAGCACTGAAGCTTTCTTT. This translates into CASSIAWEGSTEAFF.

This sequence joins TRBV19 and TRBJ1-2; D is unresolved. Trimming cost V 1 base and J 8 bases, with 11 bases left between them. The CDR3 is 13 residues long. Per the germline V gene, CDR1 is LNHDA and CDR2 is SQIVND (reference sequence). The CDR3 coding sequence is TGTGCCAGTAGTATAGGAGGTTTCGGGGGCTACACCTTC. It translates to CASSIGGFGGYTF.

The V call is TRBV7-9, the J call TRBJ2-5; a weak D match, TRBD1 (6 bases). The V and J ends lost 5 bases and 0 bases respectively, with 10 bases between them. This CDR3 contains 14 residues. CDR1 and CDR2 (germline): SEHNR, FQNEAQ (reference sequence). CDR3 amino acids: CASSTGQYQETQYF. The DNA of the CDR3 is TGTGCCAGCAGCACAGGACAGTACCAAGAGACCCAGTACTTC.

The V gene is TRBV28, the J gene TRBJ2-5; maybe TRBD1 (6 bases). The length of the CDR3 is 14 residues. V lost 3 bases, J lost 3 bases, and 11 bases lay in between. Per the germline V gene, CDR1 is MDHEN and CDR2 is SYDVKM. CDR3 protein: CASSLSGAKETQYF. The CDR3 bases are TGTGCCAGCAGTTTGTCAGGGGCGAAAGAGACCCAGTACTTC.

The V and J genes are TRBV30 and TRBJ2-7; 7 nucleotides line up with TRBD1. The V and J ends lost 2 bases and 2 bases, in that order; junction bases with no gene match: 6. Per the germline V gene, CDR1 is GTSNPN and CDR2 is SVGIG (reference sequence). The CDR3 has 14 amino acids. The CDR3 loop reads CAWSINTGAYEQYF. CDR3 coding DNA: TGTGCCTGGAGTATCAACACAGGGGCCTACGAGCAGTACTTC.

This sequence joins TRBV29-1 and TRBJ2-3; the D gene is possibly TRBD2 (7 bases). The CDR3 is 16 amino acids. Germline V lookup: CDR1 SQVTM, CDR2 ANQGSEA. Trimming removed 4 bases from V and 3 bases from J, with 20 bases in between. The CDR3 nucleotides are TGCAGCGTTGGAGCTCTCCAAGGGGGGGGAACAGATACGCAGTATTTT. The encoded protein is CSVGALQGGGTDTQYF.

The chain carries TRBV5-4 and TRBJ2-7; TRBD1 matches 7 bases. CDR1 is SGHNT, CDR2 YYREEE, per germline (reference sequence). This CDR3 comprises 15 residues. With 2 bases clipped from V and 0 bases from J, the junction kept 5 bases outside the gene matches. DNA of the CDR3: TGTGCCAGCAGCTTCCGGGACAGAAGCTCCTACGAGCAGTACTTC. This codes for CASSFRDRSSYEQYF.

The gene calls are TRBV4-2 and TRBJ2-7; tentatively, D is TRBD1 (6 bases). V was shortened by 2 bases and J by 1 base, with 9 bases between the two germline ends. The CDR3 spans 14 residues. Per germline, CDR1 LGHNA and CDR2 YNFKEQ. The CDR3 nucleotides are TGTGCCAGCAGCCAAACCGACAGGTCCTACGAGCAGTACTTC. This encodes CASSQTDRSYEQYF.